Shown below are 29 T cell receptor beta chains from a single sample sequenced in a study of shared clonotypes between healthy human individuals (TCRdb year 2020). The library was built by means of the immunoSEQ multiplex PCR assay. The table comes from immuneACCESS by way of TCRdb, which keeps in-frame sequences with V and J called. Part of the clones is missing from these tables; in studies checked, under half for an unresolved V gene and the rest for unknown reasons. This sample is represented by more than 2,000,000 clones; around nine tenths of them were singletons. Over 0.12% of the sample is in the top ten clones. The specimen sequenced was naive CD4+ T cells sorted from blood. The sample's cell subset or site label, decoded: CD45RA+ positively selected. The source of these receptors is a man between 18 and 35 years old in good health.

The chain links TRBV5-5 to TRBJ2-7; TRBD1 agrees at 8 bases. The germline V gene has CDR1 SGHKS and CDR2 YYEKEE (reference sequence). The trim removed 2 bases at V and 5 bases at J, leaving 12 bases unmatched. The CDR3 runs to 16 residues. Written as DNA, the CDR3 is TGTGCCAGCAGCTTCCAGTTCGGACAGGGCGGAAACGAGCAGTACTTC. Translation: CASSFQFGQGGNEQYF. The variable domain in full, with the rest retrieved from reference TRBV5-5 and TRBJ2-7, is DAGVTQSPTHLIKTRGQQVTLRCSPISGHKSVSWYQQVLGQGPQFIFQYYEKEERGRGNFPDRFSARQFPNYSSELNVNALLLGDSALYLCASSFQFGQGGNEQYFGPGTRLTVT.

Of note for this clone: Other DNA sequences within the sample encode an identical CDR3. The chain uses TRBV10-1 and TRBJ2-3; 11 nucleotides align to TRBD2. CDR3 length: 15 amino acids. V trimming: 4 bases; J trimming: 0 bases; junction bases outside the gene matches: 0. Germline V gene sequence: CDR1 WNHNN, CDR2 SYGVQD (reference sequence). CDR3 in amino acids: CASSGTSGSTDTQYF. The CDR3 nucleotides read TGCGCCAGCAGTGGGACTAGCGGGAGCACAGATACGCAGTATTTT.

V is TRBV5-6 and J is TRBJ2-5; 7 bases align to TRBD2. Judging by the DNA end, TRBJ2-7 fits better; the J call may be wrong. The CDR3 sequence is 14 residues long. Germline V gene sequence: CDR1 SGHDT, CDR2 YYEEEE. In DNA, the CDR3 is TGTGCCAGCGGAGTAGCGGGCCGCTCCTACGAGCAGTACTTC. It is translated as CASGVAGRSYEQYF.

The chain links TRBV5-1 to TRBJ2-2; no definite D call. From germline, CDR1 is SGHRS and CDR2 YFSETQ. Trimming pared 0 bases from V and 0 bases from J, leaving 6 bases between. This CDR3 is built from 15 residues. This chain's CDR3 is CASSLEFTNTGELFF. CDR3 coding DNA: TGCGCCAGCAGCTTGGAATTTACGAACACCGGGGAGCTGTTTTTT.

The V call is TRBV19, the J call TRBJ1-4; perhaps TRBD1 as D (5 bases). With 4 bases removed from V and 0 bases from J, the gap between germline ends came to 9 bases. CDR1 is LNHDA, CDR2 SQIVND, per germline (reference sequence). This CDR3 has 15 residues. Written as DNA, the CDR3 is TGTGCCAGTAGTAGGTCGACAGCAACTAATGAAAAACTGTTTTTT. Residues: CASSRSTATNEKLFF.

The V gene is TRBV19, the J gene TRBJ1-4; D call uncertain. In germline, CDR1 is LNHDA, CDR2 SQIVND (reference sequence). V gave up 5 bases and J gave up 3 bases, with 10 bases separating them. The CDR3 spans 14 residues. The CDR3 protein is CASSGLRSNEKLFF. CDR3 coding DNA: TGTGCCAGTAGTGGCCTGAGATCTAATGAAAAACTGTTTTTT. Drawing the rest from reference TRBV19 and TRBJ1-4, the complete variable domain is DGGITQSPKYLFRKEGQNVTLSCEQNLNHDAMYWYRQDPGQGLRLIYYSQIVNDFQKGDIAEGYSVSREKKESFPLTVTSAQKNPTAFYLCASSGLRSNEKLFFGSGTQLSVL.

Regarding this clone: Other DNA sequences of this sample code for an identical CDR3. The J gene is TRBJ2-7, the V gene TRBV6-5; D is undetermined. From germline, CDR1 is MNHEY and CDR2 SVGAGI. The CDR3 length is 15 residues. The ends were cut back, 0 bases at V and 0 bases at J, with 9 bases in the middle. The CDR3, as DNA: TGTGCCAGCAGTTACTCGTCCAGGTCCTCCTACGAGCAGTACTTC. Its protein product is CASSYSSRSSYEQYF.

V usage is TRBV10-3 and J usage is TRBJ2-7, with TRBD1 matching 8 bases. Germline V gene sequence: CDR1 ENHRY, CDR2 SYGVKD. Trimming cost V 7 bases and J 5 bases; bases outside gene matches: 13. This CDR3 is 15 amino acids long. CDR3 sequence reads: CAIKQDQGAFNEQYF. The CDR3 bases are TGTGCCATCAAACAAGATCAGGGGGCTTTCAACGAGCAGTACTTC.

J is TRBJ2-3 and V is TRBV5-1, with 7 bases aligning to TRBD1. With 4 bases clipped from V and 3 bases from J, the junction kept 5 bases outside the gene matches. The CDR3 runs to 14 residues. CDR1 SGHRS and CDR2 YFSETQ come from the germline V gene. This CDR3 is CASSAGGLTDTQYF. CDR3 nucleotide sequence: TGCGCCAGCAGCGCAGGGGGTTTAACAGATACGCAGTATTTT.

V and J are TRBV5-4 and TRBJ2-5, with TRBD2 matching 9 bases. This CDR3 has 16 residues. The germline gives CDR1 SGHNT, CDR2 YYREEE (reference sequence). The trim removed 2 bases at V and 3 bases at J, leaving 8 bases unmatched. Written as DNA, the CDR3 is TGTGCCAGCAGCTTACCAGGGCGGGGGGGCGAAGAGACCCAGTACTTC. This sequence encodes CASSLPGRGGEETQYF. Variable domain in full (rest from reference TRBV5-4 and TRBJ2-5): ETGVTQSPTHLIKTRGQQVTLRCSSQSGHNTVSWYQQALGQGPQFIFQYYREEENGRGNFPPRFSGLQFPNYSSELNVNALELDDSALYLCASSLPGRGGEETQYFGPGTRLLVL.

The CDR3 is CASSAHVGTETQYF. CDR3 in DNA: TGTGCCAGCAGCGCACATGTAGGGACAGAGACCCAGTACTTC. The chain recombines TRBV9 with TRBJ2-5; D tentatively fits TRBD1 or TRBD2 (5 bases each). In germline, CDR1 is SGDLS, CDR2 YYNGEE. V was cut by 3 bases and J by 4 bases, with 13 bases left in between. The CDR3 totals 14 residues.

This chain joins TRBV2 and TRBJ1-5; the D gene is possibly TRBD1 (5 bases). Trimming removed 8 bases from V and 2 bases from J, with 16 bases in between. CDR1 is SNHLY, CDR2 FYNNEI, per germline. This CDR3 spans 15 amino acids. Here the CDR3 reads CASGRDQGGNQPQHF. The CDR3, as DNA: TGTGCCAGCGGGAGGGATCAGGGCGGCAATCAGCCCCAGCATTTT. The entire variable domain, with the rest obtained from reference TRBV2 and TRBJ1-5, is as follows: EPEVTQTPSHQVTQMGQEVILRCVPISNHLYFYWYRQILGQKVEFLVSFYNNEISEKSEIFDDQFSVERPDGSNFTLKIRSTKLEDSAMYFCASGRDQGGNQPQHFGDGTRLSIL.

The CDR3 sequence is CASIGTGGRVTEAFF. DNA for the CDR3: TGTGCCAGCATCGGGACAGGGGGCCGGGTCACTGAAGCTTTCTTT. V gene TRBV19 combines with J gene TRBJ1-1, with TRBD1 identical over 12 bases. The CDR3 consists of 15 residues. The V and J ends lost 9 bases and 4 bases, in that order; junction bases with no gene match: 9. The germline V gene encodes CDR1 LNHDA and CDR2 SQIVND (reference sequence).

This clone was counted a single time. This chain connects TRBV6-1 to TRBJ1-5; D is unclear. Germline values: CDR1 MNHNS, CDR2 SASEGT. With 10 bases removed from V and 2 bases from J, the gap between germline ends came to 9 bases. The CDR3 consists of 12 residues. CDR3 DNA: TGTGCCACCCGGTACGGCAATCAGCCCCAGCATTTT. It yields the protein CATRYGNQPQHF.

The gene calls are TRBV6-5 and TRBJ1-1, with D possibly matching TRBD1 (6 bases). In germline, CDR1 is MNHEY, CDR2 SVGAGI. This CDR3 is 14 amino acids long. Trimming removed 0 bases at V and 6 bases at J, with 11 bases between. This chain's CDR3 is CASSYSQGFSEAFF. Written as DNA, the CDR3 is TGTGCCAGCAGTTACTCTCAGGGGTTTTCTGAAGCTTTCTTT.

V usage is TRBV9 and J usage is TRBJ2-3; D remains ambiguous. The germline V gene encodes CDR1 SGDLS and CDR2 YYNGEE. V was shortened by 2 bases and J by 6 bases, with 13 bases between the two germline ends. The CDR3 totals 14 residues. The CDR3 is CASSVSFSTDTQYF. The CDR3 DNA follows: TGTGCCAGCAGCGTCTCGTTCTCGACGGATACGCAGTATTTT.

The J gene is TRBJ2-3, the V gene TRBV10-1; possible D gene TRBD1, 5 bases. This CDR3 comprises 11 residues. Germline CDR1 and CDR2: WNHNN and SYGVQD (reference sequence). The CDR3 sequence: CATGHLDTQYF. The CDR3 DNA sequence: TGCGCGACCGGACATCTGGATACGCAGTATTTT.

The chain joins TRBV10-1 to TRBJ2-2; D ambiguous. This CDR3 is built from 16 residues. The V gene's germline CDR1 is WNHNN and CDR2 SYGVQD (reference sequence). Trimming pared 0 bases from V and 6 bases from J, leaving 14 bases between. For the CDR3, the DNA is TGCGCCAGCAGTGAGTCGCCCTTGGAAGTGGCCGGGGAGCTGTTTTTT. This gives the protein CASSESPLEVAGELFF.

The gene calls are TRBV7-2 and TRBJ2-7; a possible D gene is TRBD1 (6 bases). The CDR3 extends over 14 amino acids. CDR1 is SGHTA, CDR2 FQGNSA, per germline. Trimming stripped 5 bases from V and 7 bases from J, with 18 bases between. The CDR3 DNA reads as TGTGCCAGCAGCACACCCGGAGGTACAGGGGAGCAGTACTTC. Translated, it gives CASSTPGGTGEQYF.

The chain recombines TRBV10-3 with TRBJ2-1; 9 positions match TRBD1. The CDR3 spans 15 residues. Germline-derived CDR1 and CDR2 are ENHRY and SYGVKD. V shed 5 bases and J 4 bases; nucleotides not matched to a gene: 6. The CDR3 nucleotides read TGTGCCATCAGTTCCGGGACAGGGAGTTACAATGAGCAGTTCTTC. Encoded protein: CAISSGTGSYNEQFF.

This clone was detected once. This chain joins TRBV6-1 and TRBJ1-5, with D uncertain. The germline V gene encodes CDR1 MNHNS and CDR2 SASEGT. This CDR3 region has 16 residues. Trimming removed 0 bases from V and 2 bases from J, with 11 bases in between. CDR3 region: CASSEAGKIGNQPQHF. Written as DNA, the CDR3 is TGTGCCAGCAGTGAAGCAGGAAAGATCGGCAATCAGCCCCAGCATTTT.

This chain joins TRBV28 and TRBJ1-4; TRBD1 might be the D (5 bases). Germline CDR1 MDHEN, CDR2 SYDVKM. This CDR3 comprises 14 residues. Trimming pared 5 bases from V and 5 bases from J, leaving 12 bases between. DNA of the CDR3: TGTGCCAGCAGTCTCCGGGGGGGGAATGAAAAACTGTTTTTT. Protein sequence: CASSLRGGNEKLFF.

The genes are TRBV30 and TRBJ1-4; no reliable D call. The V end lost 2 bases, the J end lost 3 bases, and 4 bases lay between the germline ends. CDR1 is GTSNPN, CDR2 SVGIG, per germline (reference sequence). The CDR3 is 12 amino acids. The CDR3 loop reads CAWSQPNEKLFF. The DNA for the CDR3 is TGTGCCTGGAGTCAACCTAATGAAAAACTGTTTTTT.

The chain carries TRBV7-2 and TRBJ2-7, with 8 nucleotides matching TRBD2. The germline gives CDR1 SGHTA, CDR2 FQGNSA. J lost 1 base, V lost 5 bases, and 10 bases had no gene match. The CDR3 covers 16 residues. The CDR3 DNA reads TGTGCCAGCAGCCCTTATAGGGCTAGCGGGTCCTACGAGCAGTACTTC. Translating it yields CASSPYRASGSYEQYF.

J is TRBJ2-5 and V is TRBV7-2, with TRBD2 matching 7 bases. Germline V lookup: CDR1 SGHTA, CDR2 FQGNSA. V was pared by 5 bases and J by 1 base, with 4 bases of the junction left unmatched. There are 14 residues in the CDR3. The CDR3 region has the DNA TGTGCCAGCAGCCAGGGCGGGAGCCAAGAGACCCAGTACTTC. It is translated as CASSQGGSQETQYF. The full variable domain, rest sourced from reference TRBV7-2 and TRBJ2-5, is GAGVSQSPSNKVTEKGKDVELRCDPISGHTALYWYRQSLGQGLEFLIYFQGNSAPDKSGLPSDRFSAERTGGSVSTLTIQRTQQEDSAVYLCASSQGGSQETQYFGPGTRLLVL.

V is TRBV7-9 and J is TRBJ2-2; 11 bases align to TRBD2. The CDR3 loop spans 17 amino acids. Germline trimming cut 6 bases from V and 3 bases from J; bases unmatched to any gene: 9. In germline, CDR1 is SEHNR, CDR2 FQNEAQ (reference sequence). DNA for the CDR3: TGTGCCAGCAGGTTACCGGGACTAGCGGCGGACACCGGGGAGCTGTTTTTT. Translation gives CASRLPGLAADTGELFF.

The genes are TRBV30 and TRBJ1-3; D unclear. CDR3 length: 15 residues. With 0 bases removed from V and 4 bases from J, the gap between germline ends came to 13 bases. Germline CDR1 is GTSNPN and CDR2 is SVGIG (reference sequence). The CDR3 region has the DNA TGTGCCTGGAGTGTGTCCCCTACAGCGGGAAACACCATATATTTT. This codes for CAWSVSPTAGNTIYF.

CDR3 residues: CASGFYYKQFF. DNA of the CDR3: TGTGCCAGCGGTTTTTATTACAAGCAGTTCTTC. The rearrangement uses TRBV2 and TRBJ2-1; no clear D gene. Germline CDR1 SNHLY, CDR2 FYNNEI. Deletions cut 8 bases from V and 11 bases from J, with 13 bases between. This CDR3 is 11 amino acids long.

This chain connects TRBV12-5 to TRBJ2-1; 8 positions agree with TRBD2. Germline lookup yields CDR1 LGHNT and CDR2 FRNRAP. This CDR3 is built from 11 residues. Unmatched junction bases numbered 4, after V lost 3 bases and J lost 15 bases. The CDR3 spells CASGFGLAAFF. CDR3 nucleotides: TGTGCTAGTGGTTTTGGACTAGCAGCGTTCTTC.